The T cell receptor (beta chain) described here comes from a study of CD8 T cells in ankylosing spondylitis. Study-wide results and caveats: Researchers report that disease-linked clones proved CD8+ and relatively rare in peripheral blood. Among TCR beta sequences, a motif of about 8 highly homologous variants appeared characteristic of ankylosing spondylitis blood. Within matched ankylosing spondylitis synovial fluid, disease-linked clones were reportedly significantly enriched.

In this sample, this clonotype turned up a few times. Its antigen is unidentified. TCRdb itself ran the 5' RACE reads through MiXCR, one entry per CDR3 protein. The sample carries approximately 440,000 distinct CDR3 sequences, under 20% recorded once. The CDR3 sequence is 14 residues long. Germline V gene sequence: CDR1 SGHDN, CDR2 FVKESK. Deletions cut 4 bases from V and 8 bases from J, with 15 bases between. The chain joins TRBV14 to TRBJ2-1; TRBD1 is a possible D gene (6 bases). The receptor was derived from a male donor with ankylosing spondylitis. The sample was blood, either unsorted or a sorted T cell fraction (not recorded which). For the CDR3, the DNA is TGTGCCAGCAGCCGAGGACAGTGGTTCGATGAGCAGTTCTTC. Its protein product is CASSRGQWFDEQFF.